The clone carrying this TCR beta chain was found once. The data derive from a study of blood T cell repertoires in COVID-19. On the study more broadly: Samples representing acute and convalescent COVID-19 were sourced from the United States, Italy and Spain. In each case, the material was cDNA or gDNA derived from T cells, B-cell-depleted T cells, or PBMCs.

J lost 0 bases, V lost 2 bases, and 11 bases had no gene match. The CDR3 is made up of 18 amino acids. The germline V gene encodes CDR1 MGHRA and CDR2 YSYEKL. As processed by the authors: For nucleated cells, counts were estimated from reference gene primer amplification. Repertoires were generated with immunoSEQ multiplex PCR, while TCRdb's copy carries only in-frame clones and drops some. V and J calls and clone size are given by that table; D and trimming were obtained from the DNA. The table shows fewer than 120,000 clones, with 70% to 90% occurring only once. This sequence originates from a human donor in a cohort sampled during active COVID-19. The sequenced sample was peripheral blood. This sequence joins TRBV4-1 and TRBJ1-1; TRBD1 matches 8 bases. The CDR3 sequence: CASSQPKGTGTMNTEAFF. The CDR3 DNA reads TGCGCCAGCAGCCAACCCAAAGGGACAGGTACTATGAACACTGAAGCTTTCTTT.